A single sample gave rise to the 28 T cell receptor beta chains below, sequenced in a study of T cells in Graves' hyperthyroidism and ophthalmopathy (dated by TCRdb to the late 2010s). Library preparation employed multiplex PCR. The data were produced on an Illumina HiSeq 2000. TCR beta CDR3 regions were amplified from RNA transcripts. The TCR CDR3 was subjected to a first round of RT-PCR using the HTBI primer set and the Qiagen OneStep RT-PCR kit. In TCRdb, the public reads were trimmed at Q25 with fastp and aligned with MiXCR, with productive beta chains retained. Rows merge per CDR3 protein into single entries with the most common DNA and genes. A total of roughly 420,000 distinct CDR3 sequences appear in this sample, around a sixth of them only once. Approximately 14% of the sample belongs to the ten largest clones. The sample taken for sequencing was blood. All receptors come from a woman between 18 and 29 years old with Graves' hyperthyroidism.

There are many counts of this clonotype. The rearrangement links TRBV28 to TRBJ1-2, with 8 bases fitting TRBD1. The CDR3 contains 14 residues. Germline V gene sequence: CDR1 MDHEN, CDR2 SYDVKM. J was trimmed by 4 bases and V by 5 bases; bases with no gene match: 6. The CDR3 here is CASSQTGDTYGYTF. The CDR3 nucleotides are TGTGCCAGCAGTCAGACAGGGGATACCTATGGCTACACCTTC.

This clonotype was recorded many times. V is TRBV11-2 and J is TRBJ1-5; D gene unclear. V gave up 0 bases and J gave up 4 bases, with 10 bases separating them. The CDR3 spans 15 residues. Germline assignment: CDR1 SGHAT and CDR2 FQNNGV. The chain's CDR3 is CASSLDGLLNQPQHF. In nucleotides, the CDR3 is TGTGCCAGCAGCTTAGACGGGTTATTGAATCAGCCCCAGCATTTT.

This clonotype was counted only a few times. The gene calls are TRBV4-1 and TRBJ1-5; TRBD1 agrees at 7 bases. Germline CDR1 and CDR2: MGHRA and YSYEKL. Unmatched junction bases numbered 7, after V lost 1 base and J lost 4 bases. This CDR3 has 16 amino acids. The CDR3 nucleotides are TGCGCCAGCAGCCAAGGGCCGGGACAGTATAATCAGCCCCAGCATTTT. This encodes CASSQGPGQYNQPQHF.

The chain has TRBV6-5 and TRBJ2-2, with D maybe TRBD1 (6 bases). This CDR3 contains 15 residues. Germline V gene lookup returns CDR1 MNHEY and CDR2 SVGAGI. Trimming took off 6 bases at V and 4 bases at J, with 15 bases between the two ends. CDR3 in amino acids: CASRLQGPATGELFF. The CDR3, as DNA: TGTGCCAGCAGATTACAGGGACCAGCCACCGGGGAGCTGTTTTTT.

The genes are TRBV6-6 and TRBJ2-1; D gene ambiguous. The CDR3 runs to 14 residues. Germline-derived CDR1 and CDR2 are MNHNY and SVGAGI (reference sequence). The germline V and J ends were trimmed by 0 bases and 2 bases, with 5 bases remaining between them. CDR3 sequence: CASSYSQPYNEQFF. Here the CDR3 DNA reads TGTGCCAGCAGTTACTCCCAGCCCTACAATGAGCAGTTCTTC.

This clonotype was seen repeatedly, ten times or more. The chain has TRBV2 and TRBJ2-1; 10 positions agree with TRBD2. There are 16 residues in the CDR3. V trimming: 2 bases; J trimming: 3 bases; junction bases outside the gene matches: 4. CDR1 is SNHLY, CDR2 FYNNEI, per germline. The CDR3 loop is CASSESGTSVYNEQFF. The CDR3 DNA sequence: TGTGCCAGCAGTGAATCCGGGACTAGCGTCTACAATGAGCAGTTCTTC. Full variable domain (remainder filled in from reference TRBV2 and TRBJ2-1): EPEVTQTPSHQVTQMGQEVILRCVPISNHLYFYWYRQILGQKVEFLVSFYNNEISEKSEIFDDQFSVERPDGSNFTLKIRSTKLEDSAMYFCASSESGTSVYNEQFFGPGTRLTVL.

V usage is TRBV20-1 and J usage is TRBJ1-6; the D gene is possibly TRBD1 (5 bases). Germline V CDR1 and CDR2: DFQATT, SNEGSKA (reference sequence). The CDR3 spans 11 residues. The ends were cut back, 1 base at V and 11 bases at J, with 6 bases in the middle. The CDR3 reads CSARGGTPLHF. The CDR3 nucleotides are TGCAGTGCTAGAGGGGGGACACCCCTCCACTTT.

V and J are TRBV15 and TRBJ2-1; TRBD2 aligns across 11 bases. The CDR3 length is 14 residues. The V and J ends lost 1 base and 9 bases, in that order; junction bases with no gene match: 2. Germline CDR1 LNHNV, CDR2 YYDKDF (reference sequence). The CDR3 DNA is TGTGCCACCAGCAGAGTTCTAGCGGGGGGTGAGCAGTTCTTC. Amino acids: CATSRVLAGGEQFF.

This sequence joins TRBV5-8 and TRBJ2-7, with TRBD1 matching 12 bases. The CDR3 is 14 residues long. The V gene's germline CDR1 is SGHTS and CDR2 YDEGEE. The junction had 4 bases not matched to a gene; V was cut back by 3 bases and J by 6 bases. This chain's CDR3 is CASSSGQGAREQYF. The CDR3 DNA sequence: TGTGCCAGCAGCTCGGGACAGGGGGCACGCGAGCAGTACTTC.

There are many counts of this clonotype. V is TRBV19 and J is TRBJ1-1; D uncertain. In germline, CDR1 is LNHDA, CDR2 SQIVND (reference sequence). V lost 5 bases, J lost 0 bases, and 7 bases lay in between. There are 13 residues in the CDR3. The CDR3 spells CASSQQMNTEAFF. The CDR3 nucleotides read TGTGCCAGTAGTCAACAGATGAACACTGAAGCTTTCTTT.

This clonotype was observed at least ten times. The chain employs TRBV20-1 and TRBJ2-5; 7 nucleotides agree with TRBD2. CDR3 length: 14 amino acids. The germline CDR1 and CDR2 sequences are DFQATT and SNEGSKA (reference sequence). V shed 5 bases and J 5 bases; nucleotides not matched to a gene: 11. The CDR3 region is CSAPPAGRWETQYF. The CDR3 region has the DNA TGCAGTGCTCCCCCAGCGGGGCGGTGGGAGACCCAGTACTTC.

This clonotype has ten or more counts. The V call is TRBV3-1, the J call TRBJ1-5; unclear D gene. Germline V gene sequence: CDR1 LGHDT, CDR2 YNNKEL (reference sequence). The CDR3 extends over 17 amino acids. Trimming pared 1 base from V and 1 base from J, leaving 14 bases between. The CDR3 here is CASSQGPEPRSNQPQHF. The CDR3 DNA follows: TGTGCCAGCAGCCAAGGCCCCGAACCGCGGAGCAATCAGCCCCAGCATTTT.

This clonotype was counted at least ten times. The V and J genes are TRBV29-1 and TRBJ2-4, with D perhaps matching TRBD2 (6 bases). Trimming took 4 bases from V and 8 from J, leaving 15 bases between them. Germline lookup yields CDR1 SQVTM and CDR2 ANQGSEA. The length of the CDR3 is 13 residues. CDR3 DNA sequence: TGCAGCGTTGCGGGGGAGTATGGGGACATTCAGTACTTC. Residues: CSVAGEYGDIQYF.

The genes are TRBV29-1 and TRBJ2-1, with a tentative D call TRBD2 (5 bases). In germline, CDR1 is SQVTM, CDR2 ANQGSEA. The V and J ends lost 6 bases and 5 bases respectively, with 17 bases between them. CDR3 size: 14 residues. CDR3 sequence: CSVLRSGSHNEQFF. CDR3 nucleotide sequence: TGCAGCGTCCTTCGGTCGGGGTCCCACAATGAGCAGTTCTTC.

This clonotype was observed many times. The chain uses TRBV5-1 and TRBJ2-5, with a tentative D call TRBD2 (5 bases). Trimming stripped 0 bases from V and 2 bases from J, with 8 bases between. In germline, CDR1 is SGHRS, CDR2 YFSETQ. This CDR3 spans 14 amino acids. DNA of the CDR3: TGCGCCAGCAGCTTGGCCAGCGGACAAGAGACCCAGTACTTC. Translated, it gives CASSLASGQETQYF.

The chain carries TRBV29-1 and TRBJ1-1; D not resolved. This CDR3 has 14 amino acids. Germline V gene data show CDR1 as SQVTM and CDR2 as ANQGSEA. Trimming pared 4 bases from V and 4 bases from J, leaving 16 bases between. The CDR3 sequence: CSVGGRRESTEAFF. CDR3 DNA: TGCAGCGTTGGAGGACGGAGGGAAAGCACTGAAGCTTTCTTT.

This clonotype was seen a few times. The chain employs TRBV4-2 and TRBJ1-1; D may be TRBD1 (6 bases). The CDR3 runs 14 residues. The germline CDR1 and CDR2 sequences are LGHNA and YNFKEQ. V dropped 4 bases and J dropped 5 bases, with 14 bases sitting between them. CDR3 bases: TGTGCCAGCAGCCGAGAACAGGGTTGGACTGAAGCTTTCTTT. Amino acids: CASSREQGWTEAFF.

This clonotype was recorded at least ten times. The chain couples TRBV7-2 to TRBJ1-2; possibly TRBD1 for D (6 bases). The length of the CDR3 is 12 residues. Germline V gene data show CDR1 as SGHTA and CDR2 as FQGNSA. The ends were cut back, 6 bases at V and 7 bases at J, with 12 bases in the middle. The CDR3 region is CASRGGGAGYTF. CDR3 in DNA: TGTGCCAGCAGAGGTGGGGGGGCTGGCTACACCTTC.

This clonotype was counted a few times. The chain employs TRBV7-2 and TRBJ1-3, with D possibly being TRBD1 (6 bases). V lost 1 base to trimming and J lost 4 bases, with 17 bases between them. Germline V gene lookup returns CDR1 SGHTA and CDR2 FQGNSA. This CDR3 is 17 amino acids long. The CDR3 nucleotides are TGTGCCAGCAGCTTAGTGCGGACAGCTTCAGGAGGAAACACCATATATTTT. The encoded protein is CASSLVRTASGGNTIYF.

The sample holds a few counts of this clonotype. The V call is TRBV10-3, the J call TRBJ1-5; possible D gene TRBD1, 5 bases. The ends were cut back, 2 bases at V and 4 bases at J, with 12 bases in the middle. The CDR3 length is 15 residues. Germline assignment: CDR1 ENHRY and CDR2 SYGVKD. CDR3 loop: CAISELGTENQPQHF. For the CDR3, the DNA is TGTGCCATCAGTGAGCTAGGGACGGAGAATCAGCCCCAGCATTTT.

This clonotype was picked up many times. The chain recombines TRBV28 with TRBJ2-7; D perhaps matches TRBD1 (8 bases). V lost 6 bases and J 0 bases, leaving 24 bases between the germline ends. CDR1 and CDR2 (germline): MDHEN, SYDVKM. The CDR3 covers 18 residues. CDR3 residues: CASSSTTGGVSPSYEQYF. The CDR3 nucleotides read TGTGCCAGCAGCAGTACAACAGGGGGGGTAAGCCCCTCCTACGAGCAGTACTTC.

This chain links TRBV20-1 with TRBJ1-2, with no clear D. The CDR3 is 14 amino acids. V gave up 0 bases and J gave up 3 bases, with 11 bases separating them. CDR1 DFQATT and CDR2 SNEGSKA come from the germline V gene (reference sequence). The CDR3 DNA is TGCAGTGCTAGAGATCTTCACAGAGACTATGGCTACACCTTC. Protein product: CSARDLHRDYGYTF.

This chain uses TRBV28 with TRBJ2-7; perhaps TRBD1 as D (6 bases). Germline CDR1 reads MDHEN; CDR2 reads SYDVKM. This CDR3 has 12 residues. Trimming stripped 7 bases from V and 5 bases from J, with 12 bases between. For the CDR3, the DNA is TGTGCCAGCACTAGAACAGGGAACGAGCAGTACTTC. This gives the protein CASTRTGNEQYF.

The table lists this clonotype with a few counts. J is TRBJ2-5 and V is TRBV19; 10 positions match TRBD2. V lost 7 bases, J lost 5 bases, and 10 bases stayed unmatched. CDR3 length equals 15 residues. CDR1 is LNHDA and CDR2 is SQIVND in the germline V gene (reference sequence). CDR3 in DNA: TGTGCCAGTAAGGCTAGCGGGAGAACAGGGGAGACCCAGTACTTC. This codes for CASKASGRTGETQYF.

This clonotype was seen repeatedly, ten times or more. The chain has TRBV15 and TRBJ2-5; 15 positions match TRBD2. The CDR3 runs 18 residues. Per germline, CDR1 LNHNV and CDR2 YYDKDF (reference sequence). V gave up 3 bases and J gave up 4 bases; unmatched junction bases: 9. CDR3 coding DNA: TGTGCCACCAGCAGCCCTTGGACTAGCGGGGGGGCTGGAGAGACCCAGTACTTC. It translates to CATSSPWTSGGAGETQYF.

DNA of the CDR3: TGTGCCAGCAGCCAATCCCCGGGACTAGCTATTGAGCAGTTCTTC. Encoded protein: CASSQSPGLAIEQFF. The chain uses TRBV3-1 and TRBJ2-1, with 9 bases lining up with TRBD2. The CDR3 runs 15 residues. The V gene's germline CDR1 is LGHDT and CDR2 YNNKEL (reference sequence). After removal of 2 bases from V and 9 bases from J, the junction contained 8 bases not matched to a gene.

This clonotype has at least ten counts. This chain joins TRBV28 and TRBJ2-3; 8 positions match TRBD2. V lost 5 bases and J lost 5; bases outside the gene matches: 6. Per germline, CDR1 MDHEN and CDR2 SYDVKM. The CDR3 length is 14 residues. The CDR3: CASSTGTSQDTQYF. The CDR3, as DNA: TGTGCCAGCAGTACCGGGACTAGTCAAGATACGCAGTATTTT.

A few counts support this clonotype. The chain combines TRBV4-1 with TRBJ2-2; tentative D call: TRBD2 (5 bases). V was trimmed by 0 bases and J by 1 base, leaving 9 bases between them. This CDR3 contains 16 residues. Germline lookup yields CDR1 MGHRA and CDR2 YSYEKL. CDR3: CASSQDPSRNTGELFF. The CDR3 DNA reads as TGCGCCAGCAGCCAAGATCCTAGCAGGAACACCGGGGAGCTGTTTTTT.